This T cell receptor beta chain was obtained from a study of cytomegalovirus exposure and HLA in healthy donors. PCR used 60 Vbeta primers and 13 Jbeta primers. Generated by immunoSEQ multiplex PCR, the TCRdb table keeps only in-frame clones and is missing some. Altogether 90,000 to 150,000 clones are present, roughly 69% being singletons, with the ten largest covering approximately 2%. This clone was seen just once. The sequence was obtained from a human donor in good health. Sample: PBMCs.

CDR3 bases: TGTGCCTGGAGTCCTCCGGTGGGTGCCACAGGGCCCCAGCATTTT. This encodes CAWSPPVGATGPQHF. V is TRBV30 and J is TRBJ1-5; TRBD1 is a possible D gene (5 bases). The CDR3 runs 15 residues. The germline V gene encodes CDR1 GTSNPN and CDR2 SVGIG (reference sequence). Trimming stripped 2 bases from V and 9 bases from J, with 20 bases between.